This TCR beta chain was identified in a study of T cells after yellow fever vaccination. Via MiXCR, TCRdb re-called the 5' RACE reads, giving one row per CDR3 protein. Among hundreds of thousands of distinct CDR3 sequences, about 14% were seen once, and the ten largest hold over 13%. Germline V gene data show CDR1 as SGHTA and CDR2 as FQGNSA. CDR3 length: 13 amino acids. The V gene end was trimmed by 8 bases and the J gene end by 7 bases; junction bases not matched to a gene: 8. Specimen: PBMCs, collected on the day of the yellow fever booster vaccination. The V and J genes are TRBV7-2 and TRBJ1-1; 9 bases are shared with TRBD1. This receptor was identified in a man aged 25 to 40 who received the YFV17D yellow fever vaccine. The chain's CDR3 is CASRKTGGHEAFF. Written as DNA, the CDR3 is TGTGCCAGCCGCAAGACAGGGGGACATGAAGCTTTCTTT.